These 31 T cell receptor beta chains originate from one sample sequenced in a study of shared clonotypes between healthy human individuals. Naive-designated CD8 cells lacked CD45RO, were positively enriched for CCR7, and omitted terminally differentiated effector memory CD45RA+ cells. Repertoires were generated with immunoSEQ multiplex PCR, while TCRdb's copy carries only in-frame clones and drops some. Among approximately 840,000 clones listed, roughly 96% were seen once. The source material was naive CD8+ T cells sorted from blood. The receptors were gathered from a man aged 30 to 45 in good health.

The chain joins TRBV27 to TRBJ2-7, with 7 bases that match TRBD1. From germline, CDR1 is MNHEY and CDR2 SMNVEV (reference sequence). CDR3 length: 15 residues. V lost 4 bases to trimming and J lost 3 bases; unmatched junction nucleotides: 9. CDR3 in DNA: TGTGCCAGCAGTTCCGCGACAGGGCGCGGCTACGAGCAGTACTTC. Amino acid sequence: CASSSATGRGYEQYF.

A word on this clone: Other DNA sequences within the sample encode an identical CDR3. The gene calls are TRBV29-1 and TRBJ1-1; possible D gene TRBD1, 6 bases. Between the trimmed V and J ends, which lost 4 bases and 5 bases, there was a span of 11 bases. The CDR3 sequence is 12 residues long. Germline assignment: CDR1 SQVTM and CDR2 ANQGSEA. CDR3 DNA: TGCAGCGTTGTGGGGACAAATACTGAAGCTTTCTTT. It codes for CSVVGTNTEAFF.

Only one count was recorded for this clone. CDR3 amino acids: CASSTYRGRNIQYF. The CDR3, as DNA: TGTGCCAGCAGTACCTACAGGGGGCGCAACATTCAGTACTTC. The gene calls are TRBV28 and TRBJ2-4; 9 bases align to TRBD1. The V segment lost 5 bases and the J segment 7 bases; nucleotides outside the gene matches: 6. Germline V gives CDR1 MDHEN, CDR2 SYDVKM. This CDR3 region has 14 residues.

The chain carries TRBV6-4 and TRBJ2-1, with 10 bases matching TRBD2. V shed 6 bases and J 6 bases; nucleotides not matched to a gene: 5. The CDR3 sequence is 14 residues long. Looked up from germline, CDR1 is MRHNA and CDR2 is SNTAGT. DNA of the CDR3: TGTGCCAGCAGCCCGCTAGCGGGGGTCAATGAGCAGTTCTTC. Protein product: CASSPLAGVNEQFF.

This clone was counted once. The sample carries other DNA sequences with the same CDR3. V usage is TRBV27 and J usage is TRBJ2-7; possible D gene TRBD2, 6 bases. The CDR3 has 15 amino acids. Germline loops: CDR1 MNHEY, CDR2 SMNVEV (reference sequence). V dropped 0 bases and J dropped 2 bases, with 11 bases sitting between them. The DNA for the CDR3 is TGTGCCAGCAGTTTATCGGGGAGGCAGACCTACGAGCAGTACTTC. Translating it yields CASSLSGRQTYEQYF.

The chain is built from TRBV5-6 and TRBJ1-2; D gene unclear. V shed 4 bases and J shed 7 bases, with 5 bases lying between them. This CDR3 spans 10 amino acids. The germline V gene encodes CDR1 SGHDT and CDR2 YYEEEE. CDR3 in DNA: TGTGCCAGCAGCGGGAGTGGCTACACCTTC. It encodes CASSGSGYTF.

The chain's CDR3 is CASSLRQASYEQYF. CDR3 sequence (DNA): TGCGCCAGCAGCTTGCGCCAGGCGTCCTACGAGCAGTACTTC. This chain links TRBV5-1 with TRBJ2-7; D remains unclear. This CDR3 is built from 14 residues. V was trimmed by 1 base and J by 1 base, leaving 9 bases between them. CDR1 and CDR2 from the germline V gene are SGHRS and YFSETQ. Complete variable domain (other parts from reference TRBV5-1 and TRBJ2-7): KAGVTQTPRYLIKTRGQQVTLSCSPISGHRSVSWYQQTPGQGLQFLFEYFSETQRNKGNFPGRFSGRQFSNSRSEMNVSTLELGDSALYLCASSLRQASYEQYFGPGTRLTVT.

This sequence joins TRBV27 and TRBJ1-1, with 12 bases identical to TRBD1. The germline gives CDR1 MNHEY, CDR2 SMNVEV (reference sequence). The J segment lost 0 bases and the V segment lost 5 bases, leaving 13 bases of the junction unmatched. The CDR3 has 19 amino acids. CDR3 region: CASSPAPGTGGFVNTEAFF. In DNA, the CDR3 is TGTGCCAGCAGTCCAGCACCTGGGACAGGGGGCTTTGTGAACACTGAAGCTTTCTTT.

CDR3 residues: CAWSPHGANYGYTF. The CDR3 DNA is TGTGCCTGGAGTCCCCATGGCGCTAACTATGGCTACACCTTC. V is TRBV30 and J is TRBJ1-2; D call uncertain. This CDR3 comprises 14 residues. Germline V gene data show CDR1 as GTSNPN and CDR2 as SVGIG (reference sequence). Trimming stripped 2 bases from V and 0 bases from J, with 10 bases between.

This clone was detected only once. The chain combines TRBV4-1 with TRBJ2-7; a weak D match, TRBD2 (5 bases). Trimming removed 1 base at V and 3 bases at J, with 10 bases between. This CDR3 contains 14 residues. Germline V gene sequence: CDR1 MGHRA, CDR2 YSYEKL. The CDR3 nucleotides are TGCGCCAGCAGCCAAGGCCTGGACTTCTACGAGCAGTACTTC. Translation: CASSQGLDFYEQYF.

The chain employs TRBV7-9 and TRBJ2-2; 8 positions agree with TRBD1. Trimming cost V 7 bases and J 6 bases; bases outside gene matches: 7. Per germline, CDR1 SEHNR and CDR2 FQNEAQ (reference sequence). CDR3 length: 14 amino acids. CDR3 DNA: TGTGCCAGCATCAAGGGACAGGCAGCCGGGGAGCTGTTTTTT. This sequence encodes CASIKGQAAGELFF.

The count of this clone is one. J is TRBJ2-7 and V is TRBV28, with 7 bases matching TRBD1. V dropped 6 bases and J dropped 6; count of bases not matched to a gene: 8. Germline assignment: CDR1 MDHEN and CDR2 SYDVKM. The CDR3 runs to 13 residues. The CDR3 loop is CASRAGGPGEQYF. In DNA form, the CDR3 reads TGTGCCAGCAGAGCAGGGGGTCCGGGCGAGCAGTACTTC.

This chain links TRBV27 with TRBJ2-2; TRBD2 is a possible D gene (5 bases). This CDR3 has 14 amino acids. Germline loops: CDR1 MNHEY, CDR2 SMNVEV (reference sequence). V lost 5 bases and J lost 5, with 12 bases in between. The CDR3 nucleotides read TGTGCCAGCAGTCGGTCGGGGTGGACCGGGGAGCTGTTTTTT. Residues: CASSRSGWTGELFF.

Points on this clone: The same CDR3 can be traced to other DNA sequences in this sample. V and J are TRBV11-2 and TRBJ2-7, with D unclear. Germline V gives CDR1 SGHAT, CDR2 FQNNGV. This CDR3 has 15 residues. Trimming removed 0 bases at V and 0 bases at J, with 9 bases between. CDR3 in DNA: TGTGCCAGCAGCTTAGAAGCCGAAAGCTCCTACGAGCAGTACTTC. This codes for CASSLEAESSYEQYF.

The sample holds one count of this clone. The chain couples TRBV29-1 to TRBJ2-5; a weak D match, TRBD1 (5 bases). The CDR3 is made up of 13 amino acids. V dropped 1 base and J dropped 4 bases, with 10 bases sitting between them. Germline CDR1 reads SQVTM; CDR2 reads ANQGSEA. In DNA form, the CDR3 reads TGCAGCGTTGAAGTCCCAGGGTCAGAGACCCAGTACTTC. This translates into CSVEVPGSETQYF.

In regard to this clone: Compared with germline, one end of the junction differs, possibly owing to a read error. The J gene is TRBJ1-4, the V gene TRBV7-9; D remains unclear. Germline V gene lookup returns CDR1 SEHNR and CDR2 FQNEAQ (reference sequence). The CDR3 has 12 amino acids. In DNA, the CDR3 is TGTGCCAGCAGCTCAGCGCCAGGCCACCTTTTATTT. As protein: CASSSAPGHLLF.

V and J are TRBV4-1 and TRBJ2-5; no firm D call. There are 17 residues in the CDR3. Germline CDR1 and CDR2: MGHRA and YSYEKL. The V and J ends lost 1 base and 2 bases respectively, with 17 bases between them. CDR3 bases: TGCGCCAGCAGCCAAGCAACGGCCGGTCCAGAACAAGAGACCCAGTACTTC. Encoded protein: CASSQATAGPEQETQYF.

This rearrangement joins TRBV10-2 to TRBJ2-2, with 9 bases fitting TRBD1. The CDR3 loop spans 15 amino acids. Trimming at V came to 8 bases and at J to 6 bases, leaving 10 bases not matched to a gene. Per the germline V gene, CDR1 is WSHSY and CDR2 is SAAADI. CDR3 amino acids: CASGPTGGFAGELFF. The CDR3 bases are TGCGCCAGCGGGCCGACAGGGGGATTCGCCGGGGAGCTGTTTTTT.

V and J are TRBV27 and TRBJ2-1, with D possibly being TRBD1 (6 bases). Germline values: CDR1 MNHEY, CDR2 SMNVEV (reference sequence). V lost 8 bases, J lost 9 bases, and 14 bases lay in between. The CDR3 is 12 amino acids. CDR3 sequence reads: CASGQGLGEQFF. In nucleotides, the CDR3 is TGTGCCAGCGGCCAGGGGCTGGGTGAGCAGTTCTTC.

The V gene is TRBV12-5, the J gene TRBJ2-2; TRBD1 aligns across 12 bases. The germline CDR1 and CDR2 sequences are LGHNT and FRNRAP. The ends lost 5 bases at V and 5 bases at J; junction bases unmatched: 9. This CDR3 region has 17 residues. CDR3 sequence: CASGRPGQGARTGELFF. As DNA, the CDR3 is TGTGCTAGTGGTAGGCCGGGACAGGGGGCCCGAACCGGGGAGCTGTTTTTT.

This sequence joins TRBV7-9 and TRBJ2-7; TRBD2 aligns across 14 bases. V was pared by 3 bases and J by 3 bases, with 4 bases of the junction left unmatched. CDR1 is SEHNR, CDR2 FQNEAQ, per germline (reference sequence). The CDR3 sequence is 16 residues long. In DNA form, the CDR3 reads TGTGCCAGCAGCTTTGGGACTAGCGGGAGTGGCTACGAGCAGTACTTC. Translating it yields CASSFGTSGSGYEQYF. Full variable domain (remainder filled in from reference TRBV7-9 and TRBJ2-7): DTGVSQNPRHKITKRGQNVTFRCDPISEHNRLYWYRQTLGQGPEFLTYFQNEAQLEKSRLLSDRFSAERPKGSFSTLEIQRTEQGDSAMYLCASSFGTSGSGYEQYFGPGTRLTVT.

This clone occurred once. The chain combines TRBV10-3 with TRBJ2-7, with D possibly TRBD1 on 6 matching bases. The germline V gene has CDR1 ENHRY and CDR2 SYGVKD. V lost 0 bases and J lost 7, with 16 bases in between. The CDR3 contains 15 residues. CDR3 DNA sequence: TGTGCCATCAGTGAGTCCGACAGGAGTCGCCTGGAGCAGTACTTC. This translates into CAISESDRSRLEQYF.

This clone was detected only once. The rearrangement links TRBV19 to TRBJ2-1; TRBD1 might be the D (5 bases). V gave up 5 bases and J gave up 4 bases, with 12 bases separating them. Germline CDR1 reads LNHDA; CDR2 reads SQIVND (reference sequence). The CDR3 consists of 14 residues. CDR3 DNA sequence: TGTGCCAGTAGTCCATCGACAGAGTACAATGAGCAGTTCTTC. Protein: CASSPSTEYNEQFF.

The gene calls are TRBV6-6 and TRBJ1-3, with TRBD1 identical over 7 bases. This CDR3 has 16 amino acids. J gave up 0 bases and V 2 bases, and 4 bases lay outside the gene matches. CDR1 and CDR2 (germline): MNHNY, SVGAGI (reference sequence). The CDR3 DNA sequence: TGTGCCAGCAGTTACCGACAGGGCCACTCTGGAAACACCATATATTTT. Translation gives CASSYRQGHSGNTIYF.

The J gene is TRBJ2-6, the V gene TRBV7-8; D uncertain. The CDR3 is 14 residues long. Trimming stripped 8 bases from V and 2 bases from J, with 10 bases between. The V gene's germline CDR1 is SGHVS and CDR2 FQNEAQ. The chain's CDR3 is CASVEEAGANVLTF. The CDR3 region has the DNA TGTGCCAGCGTAGAGGAAGCTGGGGCCAACGTCCTGACTTTC.

CDR3: CASSLAVAGTEAFF. CDR3 nucleotide sequence: TGTGCCAGCAGCTTAGCGGTTGCAGGGACTGAAGCTTTCTTT. The chain recombines TRBV7-6 with TRBJ1-1; tentative D call: TRBD1 (5 bases). The CDR3 runs to 14 residues. The germline V and J ends were trimmed by 0 bases and 5 bases, with 10 bases remaining between them. Per the germline V gene, CDR1 is SGHVS and CDR2 is FNYEAQ.

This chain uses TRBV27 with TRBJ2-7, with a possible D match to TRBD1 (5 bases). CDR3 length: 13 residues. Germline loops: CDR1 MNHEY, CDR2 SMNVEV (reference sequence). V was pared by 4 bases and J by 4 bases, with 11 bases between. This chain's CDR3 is CASSYRQTYEQYF. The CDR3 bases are TGTGCCAGCAGTTATAGACAGACATACGAGCAGTACTTC.

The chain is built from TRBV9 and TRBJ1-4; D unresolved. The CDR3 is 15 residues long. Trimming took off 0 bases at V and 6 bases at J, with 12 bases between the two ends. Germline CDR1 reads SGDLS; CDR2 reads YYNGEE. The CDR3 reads CASSVGGYVHEKLFF. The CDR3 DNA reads TGTGCCAGCAGCGTAGGGGGATACGTTCATGAAAAACTGTTTTTT.

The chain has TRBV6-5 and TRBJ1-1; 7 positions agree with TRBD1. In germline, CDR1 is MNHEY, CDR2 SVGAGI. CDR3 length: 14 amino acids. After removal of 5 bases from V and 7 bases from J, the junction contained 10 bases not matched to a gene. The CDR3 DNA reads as TGTGCCAGCAGTACGTTCGGGACAGACTTTGAAGCTTTCTTT. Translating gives CASSTFGTDFEAFF.

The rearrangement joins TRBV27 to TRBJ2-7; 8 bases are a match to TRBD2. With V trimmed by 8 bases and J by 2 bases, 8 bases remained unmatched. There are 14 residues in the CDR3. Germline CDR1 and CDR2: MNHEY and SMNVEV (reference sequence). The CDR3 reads CASSPGLGAYEQYF. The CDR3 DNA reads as TGTGCCAGCTCTCCGGGACTAGGGGCCTACGAGCAGTACTTC.

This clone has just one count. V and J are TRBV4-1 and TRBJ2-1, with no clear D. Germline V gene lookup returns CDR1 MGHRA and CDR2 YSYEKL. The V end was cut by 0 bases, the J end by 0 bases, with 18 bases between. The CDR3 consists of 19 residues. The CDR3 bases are TGCGCCAGCAGCCAAGAAAGGCAGACATTAATCTCCTCCTACAATGAGCAGTTCTTC. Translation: CASSQERQTLISSYNEQFF.